This entry lists 8 T cell receptor beta chains sequenced from one sample in a study of T cell responses to AZD1222 COVID-19 vaccine. The assay was immunoSEQ multiplex PCR, and TCRdb's table has in-frame clones only and misses some. The sample has fewer than 120,000 clones; around 90% are singletons. Sequences were derived from peripheral blood, sampled 28 days after the second AZD1222 dose. The receptors come from an adult who received the AZD1222 COVID-19 vaccine.

The rearrangement joins TRBV28 to TRBJ1-2; the D gene is possibly TRBD1 (5 bases). Deletions cut 6 bases from V and 4 bases from J, with 15 bases between. Germline V gene sequence: CDR1 MDHEN, CDR2 SYDVKM. This CDR3 has 14 residues. CDR3 amino acids: CASSPRDGGYGYTF. The CDR3 DNA reads as TGTGCCAGCAGCCCCCGGGATGGGGGCTATGGCTACACCTTC.

This sequence joins TRBV18 and TRBJ1-1, with D maybe TRBD1 (5 bases). The CDR3 spans 14 residues. V lost 0 bases and J lost 1, with 6 bases in between. CDR1 and CDR2 (germline): KGHSH, LQKENI. This chain's CDR3 is CASSPPDRNTEAFF. CDR3 sequence (DNA): TGTGCCAGCTCACCACCCGACAGGAACACTGAAGCTTTCTTT.

This clone came up once. The rearrangement links TRBV19 to TRBJ1-5, with TRBD1 identical over 8 bases. V shed 1 base and J 5 bases; nucleotides not matched to a gene: 7. Per germline, CDR1 LNHDA and CDR2 SQIVND (reference sequence). The CDR3 is made up of 16 amino acids. In nucleotides, the CDR3 is TGTGCCAGTAGTATAGTCAGATCAGGGGGCCATCAGCCCCAGCATTTT. This gives the protein CASSIVRSGGHQPQHF.

On this clone itself: The sample holds other DNA sequences that translate to the same CDR3. The chain joins TRBV18 to TRBJ1-5, with D maybe TRBD1 (6 bases). The V and J ends lost 3 bases and 1 base respectively, with 7 bases between them. Germline CDR1 KGHSH, CDR2 LQKENI. This CDR3 region has 14 residues. The CDR3 loop reads CASSPGQSNQPQHF. Here the CDR3 DNA reads TGTGCCAGCTCACCTGGACAGAGCAATCAGCCCCAGCATTTT.

This chain's CDR3 is CATSDGTDYGYTF. The CDR3, as DNA: TGTGCCACCAGTGATGGGACGGACTATGGCTACACCTTC. The rearrangement uses TRBV24-1 and TRBJ1-2, with a weak D call TRBD1 (5 bases). The CDR3 runs to 13 residues. Germline CDR1 KGHDR, CDR2 SFDVKD. The V gene lost 3 bases and the J gene lost 3 bases, with 7 bases spanning the gap.

The rearrangement uses TRBV18 and TRBJ1-1; no clear D gene. This CDR3 has 14 amino acids. In germline, CDR1 is KGHSH, CDR2 LQKENI. Trimming took off 0 bases at V and 6 bases at J, with 11 bases between the two ends. The chain's CDR3 is CASSPPRGDPEAFF. CDR3 DNA sequence: TGTGCCAGCTCACCACCGAGAGGCGACCCTGAAGCTTTCTTT.

V and J are TRBV6-5 and TRBJ1-5, with D perhaps matching TRBD1 (5 bases). Germline loops: CDR1 MNHEY, CDR2 SVGAGI. This CDR3 spans 13 amino acids. The V end lost 6 bases, the J end lost 5 bases, and 11 bases lay between the germline ends. CDR3 in amino acids: CASRFSRDQPQHF. DNA of the CDR3: TGTGCCAGCAGATTTTCCAGGGATCAGCCCCAGCATTTT.

The chain uses TRBV21-1 and TRBJ1-3; the DNA was not used to check the table's D call, TRBD1. TRBV21-1 is described as a pseudogene. The CDR3 runs to 17 residues. CDR3 amino acids: CASSSSKGQGTGNTIYF. In DNA, the CDR3 is TGTGCCAGCAGCTCCTCGAAGGGACAGGGAACTGGAAACACCATATATTTT.